This is a list of T cell receptor beta chains from one sample in a study of shared clonotypes between healthy human individuals. Profiling relied on immunoSEQ multiplex PCR, and the TCRdb table lists in-frame clones only, not all of them. The data contain millions of clones, roughly 94% of them singletons. The sequencing sample was made of naive CD4+ T cells sorted from blood. The receptors here all came from a young man in good health. CDR3s include the opening cysteine and the closing phenylalanine or tryptophan. Each record gives: V gene, J gene, clone size, D gene, CDR3 protein, CDR3 DNA. D genes are given only for firm matches. Clone size is not always given. Where it is, it says once, few, many or a class for expanded clones.

v_gene: TRBV7-9
j_gene: TRBJ1-2
abundance: .
d_gene: TRBD1
CDR3aa: CASSLASGTAMDYTF
CDR3nt: TGTGCCAGCAGCTTAGCCTCCGGGACAGCCATGGACTACACCTTC

v_gene: TRBV7-9
j_gene: TRBJ1-2
abundance: .
d_gene: .
CDR3aa: CASSFRQVVDGYTF
CDR3nt: TGTGCCAGCAGCTTCCGACAGGTCGTGGATGGCTACACCTTC

v_gene: TRBV6-5
j_gene: TRBJ2-7
abundance: .
d_gene: TRBD2
CDR3aa: CASSGTSGAYEQYF
CDR3nt: TGTGCCAGCAGTGGAACTAGCGGCGCCTACGAGCAGTACTTC

v_gene: TRBV9
j_gene: TRBJ2-1
abundance: .
d_gene: TRBD1
CDR3aa: CASSAGTGVPNEQFF
CDR3nt: TGTGCCAGCAGCGCTGGGACAGGGGTCCCCAATGAGCAGTTCTTC

v_gene: TRBV2
j_gene: TRBJ2-7
abundance: .
d_gene: .
CDR3aa: CASSGTPTYEQYF
CDR3nt: TGTGCCAGCAGCGGGACTCCTACCTACGAGCAGTACTTC

v_gene: TRBV7-2
j_gene: TRBJ1-2
abundance: .
d_gene: TRBD1
CDR3aa: CASSLGGSGTGSLHTF
CDR3nt: TGTGCCAGCAGCTTAGGGGGAAGCGGGACAGGGAGCTTACACACCTTC

v_gene: TRBV5-4
j_gene: TRBJ2-3
abundance: .
d_gene: TRBD1
CDR3aa: CASSSVSGQGTDTQYF
CDR3nt: TGTGCCAGCAGCTCTGTATCGGGACAGGGGACAGATACGCAGTATTTT

v_gene: TRBV25-1
j_gene: TRBJ2-5
abundance: .
d_gene: TRBD2
CDR3aa: CASSEPLAGTETQYF
CDR3nt: TGTGCCAGCAGTGAGCCACTAGCGGGAACGGAGACCCAGTACTTC

v_gene: TRBV9
j_gene: TRBJ2-3
abundance: few
d_gene: .
CDR3aa: CASSDRVGPSRDTQYF
CDR3nt: TGTGCCAGCAGCGACAGGGTTGGACCCTCCCGGGATACGCAGTATTTT

v_gene: TRBV7-9
j_gene: TRBJ1-3
abundance: .
d_gene: .
CDR3aa: CASSFRGLSGNTIYF
CDR3nt: TGTGCCAGCAGCTTCAGGGGACTATCTGGAAACACCATATATTTT

v_gene: TRBV6-1
j_gene: TRBJ2-1
abundance: .
d_gene: .
CDR3aa: CASRYAGFYNEQFF
CDR3nt: TGTGCCAGCAGATATGCGGGATTCTACAATGAGCAGTTCTTC

v_gene: TRBV29-1
j_gene: TRBJ2-3
abundance: .
d_gene: .
CDR3aa: CSVVGQGSTDTQYF
CDR3nt: TGCAGCGTTGTGGGGCAGGGGAGCACAGATACGCAGTATTTT

v_gene: TRBV28
j_gene: TRBJ2-1
abundance: once
d_gene: TRBD1
CDR3aa: CASRSTGESYNEQFF
CDR3nt: TGTGCCAGCAGGTCAACAGGGGAATCCTACAATGAGCAGTTCTTC

v_gene: TRBV7-9
j_gene: TRBJ2-7
abundance: .
d_gene: TRBD1
CDR3aa: CASSGRTGKALTLYEQYF
CDR3nt: TGTGCCAGCAGCGGCCGGACAGGGAAAGCCCTCACACTCTACGAGCAGTACTTC

v_gene: TRBV5-5
j_gene: TRBJ1-2
abundance: .
d_gene: .
CDR3aa: CASSWVAGTVNYGYTF
CDR3nt: TGTGCCAGCAGCTGGGTGGCCGGGACGGTCAACTATGGCTACACCTTC

v_gene: TRBV30
j_gene: TRBJ1-1
abundance: .
d_gene: .
CDR3aa: CAWSVIPGTEAFF
CDR3nt: TGTGCCTGGAGTGTCATCCCTGGCACTGAAGCTTTCTTT

v_gene: TRBV6-1
j_gene: TRBJ2-1
abundance: .
d_gene: TRBD1
CDR3aa: CASSGQGIHNEQFF
CDR3nt: TGTGCCAGCAGTGGACAGGGCATCCACAATGAGCAGTTCTTC

v_gene: TRBV4-2
j_gene: TRBJ2-1
abundance: .
d_gene: .
CDR3aa: CASSQDRLDGGYEQFF
CDR3nt: TGTGCCAGCAGCCAAGATCGGCTAGACGGCGGCTATGAGCAGTTCTTC